This TCR beta chain comes out of a study of shared T cell receptors in the human thymus. TCRdb's copy holds only in-frame clones and misses some; the assay was immunoSEQ multiplex PCR. The table shows almost 550,000 clones, with roughly 74% occurring only once. CDR3 size: 16 residues. V lost 1 base and J lost 1; bases outside the gene matches: 2. The germline V gene encodes CDR1 MGHRA and CDR2 YSYEKL. Separately, the same data were catalogued under a study of human thymus T cells. That work contributes: Infants, healthy and Finnish, who were having corrective surgery for congenital heart defects served as donors. Seemingly biased V and J gene usage marked thymic and blood repertoires.

This sequence originates from a boy under two years old with a congenital heart defect. The sample taken for sequencing was thymocytes. The chain joins TRBV4-1 to TRBJ2-7; 12 nucleotides line up with TRBD2. The CDR3 region has the DNA TGCGCCAGCAGCCAAGTTCTAGCGGGAGGGTCCTACGAGCAGTACTTC. Residues: CASSQVLAGGSYEQYF.